The clone carrying this TCR beta chain has a count of ten or more. No antigen is known for it. MiXCR, run by TCRdb on the 5' RACE reads, gives a single entry per CDR3 protein. The sample includes a few hundred thousand distinct CDR3 sequences, around 10% of them seen just once. The data originate from a study of CD8 T cells in ankylosing spondylitis. Study-wide points: What appeared characteristic of ankylosing spondylitis blood was a TCR beta motif of 7 or 8 highly homologous variants. In reactive arthritis synovial fluid and blood, some motif variants had been reported before. Disease-linked clones proved CD8+ and comparatively uncommon in peripheral blood.

Sequencing was carried out using blood, either unsorted or a sorted T cell fraction (not recorded which). The source is a male donor with ankylosing spondylitis or in good health (not recorded which).

CDR3 nucleotides: TGTGCCACCAGCAGCGAGGCCCAGGGTGGGGTCGAGCAGTACTTC. Translating it yields CATSSEAQGGVEQYF. The chain is built from TRBV15 and TRBJ2-7; possible D gene TRBD1, 5 bases. This CDR3 is 15 amino acids long. Germline V gene lookup returns CDR1 LNHNV and CDR2 YYDKDF (reference sequence). V lost 3 bases and J 6 bases, leaving 18 bases between the germline ends.